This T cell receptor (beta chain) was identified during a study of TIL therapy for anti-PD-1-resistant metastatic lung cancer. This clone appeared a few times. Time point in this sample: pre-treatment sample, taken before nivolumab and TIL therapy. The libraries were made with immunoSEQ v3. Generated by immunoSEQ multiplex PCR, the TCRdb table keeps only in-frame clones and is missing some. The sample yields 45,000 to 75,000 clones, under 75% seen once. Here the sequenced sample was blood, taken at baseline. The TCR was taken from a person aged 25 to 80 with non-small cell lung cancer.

DNA of the CDR3: TGTGCCAGCAGCCAAGGACCCCTGGCGGGAGGTGGCACCGGGGAGCTGTTTTTT. This codes for CASSQGPLAGGGTGELFF. The chain recombines TRBV4-2 with TRBJ2-2, with 8 positions matching TRBD2. Germline values: CDR1 LGHNA, CDR2 YNFKEQ. The length of the CDR3 is 18 residues. V shed 1 base and J 4 bases; nucleotides not matched to a gene: 11.